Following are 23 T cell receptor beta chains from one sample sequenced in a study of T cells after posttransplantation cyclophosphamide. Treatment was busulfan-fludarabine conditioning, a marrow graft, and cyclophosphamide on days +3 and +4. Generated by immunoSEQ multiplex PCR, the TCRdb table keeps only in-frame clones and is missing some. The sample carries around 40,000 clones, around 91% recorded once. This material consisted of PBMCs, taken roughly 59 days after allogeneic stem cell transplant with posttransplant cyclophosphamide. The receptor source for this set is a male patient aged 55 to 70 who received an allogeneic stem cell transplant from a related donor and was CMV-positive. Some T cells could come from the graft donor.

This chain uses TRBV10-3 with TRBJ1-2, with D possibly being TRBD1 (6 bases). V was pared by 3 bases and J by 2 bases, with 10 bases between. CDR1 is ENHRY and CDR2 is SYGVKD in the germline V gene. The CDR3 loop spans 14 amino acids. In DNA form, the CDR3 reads TGTGCCATCAGTGAAGACAGGATCAACTATGGCTACACCTTC. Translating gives CAISEDRINYGYTF.

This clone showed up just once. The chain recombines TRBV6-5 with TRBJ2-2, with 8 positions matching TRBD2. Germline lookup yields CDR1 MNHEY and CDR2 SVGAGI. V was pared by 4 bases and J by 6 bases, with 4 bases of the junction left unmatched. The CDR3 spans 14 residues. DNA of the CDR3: TGTGCCAGCAGTTTCCCCGGGGGGGCCGGGGAGCTGTTTTTT. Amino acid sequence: CASSFPGGAGELFF.

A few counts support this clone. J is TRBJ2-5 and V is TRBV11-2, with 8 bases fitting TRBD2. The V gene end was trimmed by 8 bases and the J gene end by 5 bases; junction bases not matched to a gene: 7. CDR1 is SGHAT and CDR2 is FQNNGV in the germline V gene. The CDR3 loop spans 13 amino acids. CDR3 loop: CASSGRGGETQYF. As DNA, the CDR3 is TGTGCCAGCTCCGGGAGGGGGGGGGAGACCCAGTACTTC.

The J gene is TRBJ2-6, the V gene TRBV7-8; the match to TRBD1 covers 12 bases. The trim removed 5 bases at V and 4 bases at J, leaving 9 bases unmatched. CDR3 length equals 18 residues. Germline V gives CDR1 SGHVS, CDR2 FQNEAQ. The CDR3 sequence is CASSDRDRGLDGANVLTF. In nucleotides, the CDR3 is TGTGCCAGCAGCGACCGGGACAGGGGGCTCGACGGGGCCAACGTCCTGACTTTC.

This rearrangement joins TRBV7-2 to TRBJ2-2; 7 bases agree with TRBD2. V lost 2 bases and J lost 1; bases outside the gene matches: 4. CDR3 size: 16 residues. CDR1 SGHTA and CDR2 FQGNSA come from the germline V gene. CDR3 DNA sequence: TGTGCCAGCAGCTTAAGCGGGGCCGTGAACACCGGGGAGCTGTTTTTT. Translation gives CASSLSGAVNTGELFF.

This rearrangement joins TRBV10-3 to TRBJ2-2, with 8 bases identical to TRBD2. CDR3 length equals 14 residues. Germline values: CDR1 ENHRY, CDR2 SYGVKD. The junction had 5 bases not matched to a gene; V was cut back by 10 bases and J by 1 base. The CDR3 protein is CATGRGGNTGELFF. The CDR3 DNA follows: TGTGCCACCGGACGGGGGGGGAACACCGGGGAGCTGTTTTTT.

As DNA, the CDR3 is TGCGCCAGCAGCCAAGATACAGGGAAAGAAAATCAGCCCCAGCATTTT. The encoded protein is CASSQDTGKENQPQHF. The chain has TRBV4-1 and TRBJ1-5; TRBD1 might be the D (6 bases). The germline V gene encodes CDR1 MGHRA and CDR2 YSYEKL. The CDR3 is 16 residues long. With 0 bases removed from V and 4 bases from J, the gap between germline ends came to 13 bases.

DNA for the CDR3: TGCGCCAGCAGCTTGGTAGCAGGGCCCTTGAACACTGAAGCTTTCTTT. Protein sequence: CASSLVAGPLNTEAFF. J is TRBJ1-1 and V is TRBV5-1; possible D gene TRBD1, 5 bases. CDR1 and CDR2 from the germline V gene are SGHRS and YFSETQ. V dropped 0 bases and J dropped 0 bases, with 12 bases sitting between them. This CDR3 has 16 amino acids. Full variable domain (missing parts from reference TRBV5-1 and TRBJ1-1): KAGVTQTPRYLIKTRGQQVTLSCSPISGHRSVSWYQQTPGQGLQFLFEYFSETQRNKGNFPGRFSGRQFSNSRSEMNVSTLELGDSALYLCASSLVAGPLNTEAFFGQGTRLTVV.

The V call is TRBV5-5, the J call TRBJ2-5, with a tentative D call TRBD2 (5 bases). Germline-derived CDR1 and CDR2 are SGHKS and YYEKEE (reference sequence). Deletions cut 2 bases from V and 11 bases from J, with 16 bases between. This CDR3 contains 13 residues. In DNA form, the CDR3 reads TGTGCCAGCAGCTTCCCCAACGGGGAAGAGCAGTACTTC. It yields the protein CASSFPNGEEQYF.

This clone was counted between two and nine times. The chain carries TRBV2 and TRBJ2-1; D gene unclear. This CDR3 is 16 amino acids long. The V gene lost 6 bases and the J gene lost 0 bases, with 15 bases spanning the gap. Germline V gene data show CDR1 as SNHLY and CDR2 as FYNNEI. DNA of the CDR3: TGTGCCAGCAGGATCACGGAGTTGAGCTCCTACAATGAGCAGTTCTTC. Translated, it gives CASRITELSSYNEQFF. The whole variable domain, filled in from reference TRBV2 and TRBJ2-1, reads EPEVTQTPSHQVTQMGQEVILRCVPISNHLYFYWYRQILGQKVEFLVSFYNNEISEKSEIFDDQFSVERPDGSNFTLKIRSTKLEDSAMYFCASRITELSSYNEQFFGPGTRLTVL.

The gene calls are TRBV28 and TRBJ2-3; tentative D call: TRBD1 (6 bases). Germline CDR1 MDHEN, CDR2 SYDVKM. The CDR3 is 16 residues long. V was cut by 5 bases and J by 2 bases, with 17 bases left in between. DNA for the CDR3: TGTGCCAGCAGTCCTGGGGGCCGGGGTTTCACAGATACGCAGTATTTT. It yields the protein CASSPGGRGFTDTQYF.

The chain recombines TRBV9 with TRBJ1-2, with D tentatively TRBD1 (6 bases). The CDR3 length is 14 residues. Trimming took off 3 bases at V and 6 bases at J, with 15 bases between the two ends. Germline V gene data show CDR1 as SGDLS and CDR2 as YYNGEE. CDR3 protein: CASSDPGAVDGYTF. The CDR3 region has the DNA TGTGCCAGCAGCGACCCAGGGGCTGTAGATGGCTACACCTTC.

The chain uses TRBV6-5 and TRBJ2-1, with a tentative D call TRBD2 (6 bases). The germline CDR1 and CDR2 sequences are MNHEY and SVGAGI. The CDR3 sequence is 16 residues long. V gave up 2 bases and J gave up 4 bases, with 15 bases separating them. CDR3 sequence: CASSYGPGLGYNEQFF. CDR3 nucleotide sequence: TGTGCCAGCAGTTACGGACCGGGACTGGGTTACAATGAGCAGTTCTTC.

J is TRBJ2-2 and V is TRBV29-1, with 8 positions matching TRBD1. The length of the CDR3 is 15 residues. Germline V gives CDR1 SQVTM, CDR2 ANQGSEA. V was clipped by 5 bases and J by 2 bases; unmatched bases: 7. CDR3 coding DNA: TGCAGCGTTACGGGACAGGCAAGTAACACCGGGGAGCTGTTTTTT. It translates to CSVTGQASNTGELFF.

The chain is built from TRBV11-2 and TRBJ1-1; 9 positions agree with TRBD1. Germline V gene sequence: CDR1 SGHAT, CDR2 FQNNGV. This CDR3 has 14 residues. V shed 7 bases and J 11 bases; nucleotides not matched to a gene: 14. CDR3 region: CASTRITGGMGAFF. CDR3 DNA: TGTGCCAGCACCCGGATTACAGGGGGCATGGGCGCTTTCTTT. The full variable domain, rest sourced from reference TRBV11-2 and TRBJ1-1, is EAGVAQSPRYKIIEKRQSVAFWCNPISGHATLYWYQQILGQGPKLLIQFQNNGVVDDSQLPKDRFSAERLKGVDSTLKIQPAKLEDSAVYLCASTRITGGMGAFFGQGTRLTVV.

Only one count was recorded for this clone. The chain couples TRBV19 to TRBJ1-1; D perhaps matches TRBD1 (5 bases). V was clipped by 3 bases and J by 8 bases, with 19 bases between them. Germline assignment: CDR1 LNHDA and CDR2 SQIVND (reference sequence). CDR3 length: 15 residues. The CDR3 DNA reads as TGTGCCAGTAGTATGGGGCCCATGGCCCGCCCAGAAGCTTTCTTT. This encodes CASSMGPMARPEAFF.

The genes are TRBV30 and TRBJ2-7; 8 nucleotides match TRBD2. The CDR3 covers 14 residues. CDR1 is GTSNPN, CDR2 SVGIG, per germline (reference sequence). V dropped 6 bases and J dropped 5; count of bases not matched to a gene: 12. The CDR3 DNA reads TGTGCCTGCACACGGGGGGGCCCGGGCCACGAGCAGTACGTC. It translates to CACTRGGPGHEQYV.

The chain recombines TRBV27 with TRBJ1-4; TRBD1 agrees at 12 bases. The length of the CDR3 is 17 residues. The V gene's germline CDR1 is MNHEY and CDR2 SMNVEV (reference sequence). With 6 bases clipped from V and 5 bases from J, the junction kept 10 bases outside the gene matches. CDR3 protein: CASSTGQGAYINEKLFF. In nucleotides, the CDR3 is TGTGCCAGCAGCACGGGACAGGGGGCCTACATAAATGAAAAACTGTTTTTT.

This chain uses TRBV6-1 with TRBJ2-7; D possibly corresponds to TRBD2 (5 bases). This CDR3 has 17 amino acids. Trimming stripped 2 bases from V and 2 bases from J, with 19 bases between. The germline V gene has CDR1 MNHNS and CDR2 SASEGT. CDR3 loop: CASSERGAAPVTYEQYV. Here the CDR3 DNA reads TGTGCCAGCAGTGAACGCGGAGCGGCACCGGTTACCTACGAGCAGTACGTC.

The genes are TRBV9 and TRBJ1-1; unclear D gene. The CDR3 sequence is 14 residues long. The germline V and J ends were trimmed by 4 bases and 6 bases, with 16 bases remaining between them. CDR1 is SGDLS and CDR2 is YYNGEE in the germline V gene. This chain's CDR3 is CASSPLSGGAEAFF. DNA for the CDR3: TGTGCCAGCAGCCCCCTCAGTGGCGGGGCTGAAGCTTTCTTT.

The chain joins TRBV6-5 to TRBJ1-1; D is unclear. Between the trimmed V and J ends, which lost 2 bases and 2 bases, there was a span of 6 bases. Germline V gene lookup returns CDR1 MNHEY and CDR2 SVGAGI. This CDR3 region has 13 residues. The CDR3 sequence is CASSYTGNTEAFF. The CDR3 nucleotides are TGTGCCAGCAGTTACACGGGAAACACTGAAGCTTTCTTT.

The CDR3 DNA is TGTGCCAGCAGACTAGCGGGGGCCCTCACAGATACGCAGTATTTT. Amino acids: CASRLAGALTDTQYF. The chain carries TRBV6-5 and TRBJ2-3, with 11 nucleotides matching TRBD2. In germline, CDR1 is MNHEY, CDR2 SVGAGI. After removal of 6 bases from V and 2 bases from J, the junction contained 4 bases not matched to a gene. There are 15 residues in the CDR3.

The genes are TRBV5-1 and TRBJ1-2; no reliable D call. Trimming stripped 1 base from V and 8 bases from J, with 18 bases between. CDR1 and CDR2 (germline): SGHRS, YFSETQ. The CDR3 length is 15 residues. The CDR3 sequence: CASSLTIGEMGGYTF. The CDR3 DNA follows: TGCGCCAGCAGCTTGACGATCGGGGAGATGGGCGGCTACACCTTC.